The 13 T cell receptor beta chains listed next were all sequenced from one sample in a study of T cells in Graves' hyperthyroidism and ophthalmopathy. From RNA transcripts, TCR beta CDR3 regions were amplified. TCR CDR3 underwent first-round RT-PCR with the HTBI primer set. TCRdb re-called the multiplex PCR reads through MiXCR, storing one row per CDR3 protein. This sample has about 710,000 distinct CDR3 sequences; roughly 15% occur once, and the top ten carry around 8.1%. The specimen was blood. Every receptor here comes from a man between 18 and 35 years old with Graves' hyperthyroidism.

J is TRBJ2-7 and V is TRBV30, with D tentatively TRBD2 (5 bases). Germline values: CDR1 GTSNPN, CDR2 SVGIG (reference sequence). V was shortened by 2 bases and J by 2 bases, with 7 bases between the two germline ends. The CDR3 has 12 residues. CDR3 coding DNA: TGTGCCTGGAGTTGGGGAGCCTACGAGCAGTACTTC. The encoded protein is CAWSWGAYEQYF.

The chain links TRBV7-9 to TRBJ2-1, with D maybe TRBD2 (6 bases). Germline CDR1 and CDR2: SEHNR and FQNEAQ (reference sequence). Trimming removed 5 bases from V and 9 bases from J, with 17 bases in between. The CDR3 length is 14 residues. The CDR3 DNA follows: TGTGCCAGCAGCAAGGGCGGGATGATCACTGAGCAGTTCTTC. Translating it yields CASSKGGMITEQFF.

This clonotype was picked up many times. The V gene is TRBV28, the J gene TRBJ2-7; 7 nucleotides align to TRBD2. The germline V gene has CDR1 MDHEN and CDR2 SYDVKM. The CDR3 has 15 residues. J was trimmed by 9 bases and V by 3 bases; bases with no gene match: 14. The CDR3: CASSFLGLVESVQYF. Here the CDR3 DNA reads TGTGCCAGCAGTTTCCTCGGACTAGTTGAAAGCGTGCAGTACTTC.

This clonotype showed up many times. This rearrangement joins TRBV29-1 to TRBJ2-1, with D perhaps TRBD1 or TRBD2 (6 bases each). Looked up from germline, CDR1 is SQVTM and CDR2 is ANQGSEA. Between the trimmed V and J ends, which lost 3 bases and 9 bases, there was a span of 18 bases. This CDR3 has 14 amino acids. CDR3 DNA sequence: TGCAGCGTTGAGGGGGCAGGGACTTTGGGTGAGCAGTTCTTC. Protein: CSVEGAGTLGEQFF.

This clonotype was detected many times. The rearrangement uses TRBV27 and TRBJ2-5; 7 bases are a match to TRBD2. The CDR3 is 14 residues long. Per the germline V gene, CDR1 is MNHEY and CDR2 is SMNVEV (reference sequence). V was clipped by 4 bases and J by 5 bases; unmatched bases: 7. CDR3 sequence reads: CASSSRENSETQYF. The CDR3 DNA reads as TGTGCCAGCAGTTCGCGGGAGAACTCTGAGACCCAGTACTTC.

This clonotype has at least ten counts. This chain connects TRBV6-5 to TRBJ2-1, with TRBD2 identical over 8 bases. CDR1 is MNHEY and CDR2 is SVGAGI in the germline V gene. This CDR3 has 16 amino acids. V dropped 0 bases and J dropped 7; count of bases not matched to a gene: 8. In nucleotides, the CDR3 is TGTGCCAGCAGTTACTCGCACGGGAGGGGGGGGAATGAGCAGTTCTTC. It specifies CASSYSHGRGGNEQFF.

This clonotype was detected ten times or more. This rearrangement joins TRBV7-6 to TRBJ2-1; a possible D gene is TRBD2 (6 bases). The CDR3 runs to 16 residues. V was shortened by 5 bases and J by 2 bases, with 16 bases between the two germline ends. Germline CDR1 is SGHVS and CDR2 is FNYEAQ. The CDR3 protein is CASSRYSWEAYNEQFF. DNA of the CDR3: TGTGCCAGCAGCCGTTATTCATGGGAGGCCTACAATGAGCAGTTCTTC.

This clonotype was detected only a few times. V gene TRBV24-1 combines with J gene TRBJ2-3; 8 bases are a match to TRBD1. Germline V gene lookup returns CDR1 KGHDR and CDR2 SFDVKD. Trimming cost V 6 bases and J 4 bases; bases outside gene matches: 5. The CDR3 is made up of 14 amino acids. Written as DNA, the CDR3 is TGTGCCACCAGTCAGGGGGCGATAGCAGATACGCAGTATTTT. It encodes CATSQGAIADTQYF.

This clonotype was seen ten or more times. The rearrangement links TRBV18 to TRBJ2-7, with 13 bases matching TRBD2. This CDR3 contains 17 residues. Germline-derived CDR1 and CDR2 are KGHSH and LQKENI. With V trimmed by 2 bases and J by 6 bases, 10 bases remained unmatched. The CDR3 DNA sequence: TGTGCCAGCTCACCAGAACTAGCGGGAGGGAGCTCACTCGAGCAGTACTTC. This encodes CASSPELAGGSSLEQYF.

Points on this clonotype: A much larger clone lies a single base off, so this may be a read error. The rearrangement links TRBV7-9 to TRBJ2-1; the D call may be TRBD1 or TRBD2 (5 bases each). In germline, CDR1 is SEHNR, CDR2 FQNEAQ (reference sequence). This CDR3 is built from 15 residues. In DNA, the CDR3 is TGTGCCAGCAGCTTAAATCTGGGGGTAAAAAATGAGCGGTTCTTC. Amino acids: CASSLNLGVKNERFF.

This clonotype was seen repeatedly, ten times or more. The chain employs TRBV6-1 and TRBJ1-1, with a possible D match to TRBD1 (5 bases). The ends were cut back, 6 bases at V and 3 bases at J, with 8 bases in the middle. The CDR3 extends over 12 amino acids. The germline gives CDR1 MNHNS, CDR2 SASEGT. The CDR3 DNA sequence: TGTGCCAGCAGGGTCAGGGACACTGAAGCTTTCTTT. This gives the protein CASRVRDTEAFF.

This clonotype showed up just a few times. The CDR3 loop reads CAWGGSGDQETQYF. The CDR3 region has the DNA TGTGCCTGGGGGGGGTCTGGGGACCAAGAGACCCAGTACTTC. This sequence joins TRBV30 and TRBJ2-5; possibly TRBD2 for D (6 bases). V was trimmed by 5 bases and J by 0 bases, leaving 13 bases between them. Germline CDR1 GTSNPN, CDR2 SVGIG (reference sequence). CDR3 length: 14 amino acids.

This clonotype came up a few times. This chain connects TRBV9 to TRBJ2-3; 9 positions agree with TRBD2. This CDR3 comprises 16 residues. V gave up 0 bases and J gave up 1 base; unmatched junction bases: 3. Germline CDR1 is SGDLS and CDR2 is YYNGEE. The chain's CDR3 is CASSVAWTSGTDTQYF. In DNA form, the CDR3 reads TGTGCCAGCAGCGTAGCCTGGACTAGCGGCACAGATACGCAGTATTTT. The variable domain in full, completed from reference TRBV9 and TRBJ2-3, reads DSGVTQTPKHLITATGQRVTLRCSPRSGDLSVYWYQQSLDQGLQFLIQYYNGEERAKGNILERFSAQQFPDLHSELNLSSLELGDSALYFCASSVAWTSGTDTQYFGPGTRLTVL.